The rows below give T cell receptor beta chains drawn from one sample of a study of cytomegalovirus exposure and HLA in healthy donors. Profiled with immunoSEQ multiplex PCR; TCRdb holds only in-frame clones, not every one. The sample yields some 130,000 clones, about 81% seen once. Sequencing was performed on PBMCs. The source of these receptors is a man aged 25 to 45 in good health and CMV-seronegative. CDR3s include the opening cysteine and the closing phenylalanine or tryptophan. D genes are given only for firm matches. Rows give clone size only sometimes, using once, few, many, or a class for an expanded clone.

size	J	V	D	CDR3	DNA
.	TRBJ2-7	TRBV28	TRBD1	CASSPGTGTYEQYF	TGTGCCAGCAGTCCCGGGACAGGGACCTACGAGCAGTACTTC
.	TRBJ2-2	TRBV7-9	.	CASSLGGPSGELFF	TGTGCCAGCAGCTTAGGCGGGCCCAGCGGGGAGCTGTTTTTT
.	TRBJ2-6	TRBV6-1	.	CASILGGPGANGLTF	.
.	TRBJ2-1	TRBV15	TRBD2	CATSSGGLAGGYEQFF	TGTGCCACCAGCAGCGGGGGACTAGCGGGAGGATATGAGCAGTTCTTC
.	TRBJ2-2	TRBV7-3	.	CASTSPGTGELFF	TGTGCCAGCACCTCTCCGGGCACCGGGGAGCTGTTTTTT
.	TRBJ1-4	TRBV6-1	.	CASSRTSNEKLFF	TGTGCCAGCAGTCGGACAAGTAATGAAAAACTGTTTTTT
.	TRBJ1-2	TRBV29-1	.	CSVFRGGALEGYTF	TGCAGCGTTTTCCGGGGGGGGGCTTTGGAGGGCTACACCTTC
.	TRBJ2-3	TRBV4-2	.	CASSQPGGTDTQYF	TGTGCCAGCAGCCAGCCGGGAGGCACAGATACGCAGTATTTT
.	TRBJ2-3	TRBV5-1	.	CASSSHGWTATRDTQYF	TGCGCCAGCAGCTCCCATGGGTGGACTGCAACTAGGGATACGCAGTATTTT
.	TRBJ2-1	TRBV28	.	CASSPGGEIGLKQFF	TGTGCCAGCAGTCCAGGAGGAGAGATCGGGCTAAAGCAGTTCTTC
.	TRBJ1-4	TRBV6-1	.	CASSEAWRGSATNEKLFF	TGTGCCAGCAGTGAAGCGTGGCGGGGCTCTGCAACTAATGAAAAACTGTTTTTT
.	TRBJ2-7	TRBV6-5	.	CASSYSWKDNEQYF	TGTGCCAGCAGTTACTCGTGGAAGGACAACGAGCAGTACTTC
.	TRBJ1-1	TRBV7-9	.	CASSLVNSGGTEAFF	TGTGCCAGCAGCTTAGTAAATTCCGGGGGCACTGAAGCTTTCTTT
.	TRBJ2-3	TRBV11-2	.	CASSPRAFTDTQYF	TGTGCCAGCAGCCCCCGTGCGTTCACAGATACGCAGTATTTT
.	TRBJ1-6	TRBV19	.	CASRPPQGRTLHF	TGTGCCAGTCGGCCGCCTCAGGGGCGGACCCTCCACTTT
.	TRBJ2-7	TRBV6-1	TRBD2	CASSDEGLAAYEQYF	TGTGCCAGCAGCGACGAGGGACTAGCGGCCTACGAGCAGTACTTC
.	TRBJ2-7	TRBV7-9	TRBD2	CASSLGSTSGSDQHF	TGTGCCAGCAGCTTAGGAAGCACTAGCGGGAGCGATCAACACTTC
.	TRBJ1-1	TRBV29-1	.	CSVEDRHRVMNTEAFF	TGCAGCGTTGAAGATCGTCACAGGGTGATGAACACTGAAGCTTTCTTT
once	TRBJ2-7	TRBV7-6	TRBD1	CASSLGDRGTYEQYF	TGTGCCAGCAGCTTGGGGGACAGGGGTACCTACGAGCAGTACTTC
.	TRBJ2-5	TRBV27	.	CASSPGSFAQETQYF	TGTGCCAGCAGTCCCGGGTCCTTTGCCCAAGAGACCCAGTACTTC